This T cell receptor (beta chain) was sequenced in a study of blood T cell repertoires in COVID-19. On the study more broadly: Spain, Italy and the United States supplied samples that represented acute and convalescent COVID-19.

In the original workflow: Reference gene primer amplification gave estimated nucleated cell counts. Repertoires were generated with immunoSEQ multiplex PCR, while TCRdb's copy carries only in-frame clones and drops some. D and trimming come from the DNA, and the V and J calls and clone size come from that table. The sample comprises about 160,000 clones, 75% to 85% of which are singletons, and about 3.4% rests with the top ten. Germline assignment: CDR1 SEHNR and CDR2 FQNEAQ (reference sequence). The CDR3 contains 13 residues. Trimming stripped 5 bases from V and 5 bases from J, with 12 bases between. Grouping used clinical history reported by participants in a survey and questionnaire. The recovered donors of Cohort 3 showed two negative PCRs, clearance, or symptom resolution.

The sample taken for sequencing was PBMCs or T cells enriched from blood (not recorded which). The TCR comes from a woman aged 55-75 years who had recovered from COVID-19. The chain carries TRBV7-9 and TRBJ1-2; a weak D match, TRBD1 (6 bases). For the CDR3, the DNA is TGTGCCAGCAGCCCGACAGGTGAATATGGCTACACCTTC. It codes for CASSPTGEYGYTF.